Listed below are T cell receptor beta chains from one sample, sequenced in a study of T cell responses to AZD1222 COVID-19 vaccine. The method was immunoSEQ multiplex PCR; TCRdb's version includes in-frame clones alone and lacks a portion of them. The repertoire holds under 200,000 clones, with 90% to 95% as singletons. The starting material was peripheral blood, obtained on day 0 of AZD1222 vaccination. All receptors derive from an adult in good health. Both conserved end residues are part of each CDR3. The D gene is left open where the match is weak. A row's size may be missing; if present it is once, few, many or a size class.

len	v_gene	d_gene	abundance	j_gene	CDR3nt	CDR3aa
13	TRBV27	-	-	TRBJ1-5	TGTGCCAGCAGTTTAACAGGGTATCAGCCCCAGCATTTT	CASSLTGYQPQHF
13	TRBV7-6	-	-	TRBJ1-1	TGTGCCAGCAGCCGAATTTTGAAGGGTGAAGCTTTCTTT	CASSRILKGEAFF
16	TRBV5-1	TRBD1	-	TRBJ1-1	TGCGCCAGCAGCGCCCGGACAGGGCGAAGGAACACTGAAGCTTTCTTT	CASSARTGRRNTEAFF
9	TRBV27	-	-	TRBJ1-5	TGTGCCAGCAGGTGGTGGCCGGTTTTT	CASRWWPVF
13	TRBV4-3	-	once	TRBJ1-2	TGCGCCAGCAGCTACGACAGGAAGAGTGGCTACACCTTC	CASSYDRKSGYTF
15	TRBV5-4	TRBD2	-	TRBJ2-3	TGTGCCAGCAGTCCCGGGACTAGCGGGACAGATACGCAGTATTTT	CASSPGTSGTDTQYF
16	TRBV4-2	-	-	TRBJ2-3	TGTGCCAGCAGCCAAAAGGCGGCGGGGTTCACAGATACGCAGTATTTT	CASSQKAAGFTDTQYF
9	TRBV30	-	-	TRBJ1-5	TGTGGAAAGAACCAGCCCCAGCATTTT	CGKNQPQHF
19	TRBV10-3	TRBD2	-	TRBJ2-3	TGTGCCATCAGAGCGGGACTAGCGGGGGGCCGGGAAAGCACAGATACGCAGTATTTT	CAIRAGLAGGRESTDTQYF
11	TRBV2	-	-	TRBJ1-1	TGTGCCAGCAGTTTGAAGACTGAAGCTTTCTTT	CASSLKTEAFF
11	TRBV20-1	-	-	TRBJ1-1	TGCAGTGCTATCCACCGACCTGAAGCTTTCTTT	CSAIHRPEAFF
14	TRBV30	TRBD1	-	TRBJ1-2	TGTGCCTGGAGTCGGGACAGGGGGCGGAATGGCTACACCTTC	CAWSRDRGRNGYTF
16	TRBV18	-	once	TRBJ2-3	TGTGCCAGCTCACCCAAAGTAGGGACTGGTGAAGATACGCAGTATTTT	CASSPKVGTGEDTQYF
18	TRBV21-1	-	-	TRBJ1-5	TGTGCCAGCAGCAAATGGACTGGCACGACTTATAGCAATCAGCCCCAGCATTTT	CASSKWTGTTYSNQPQHF
13	TRBV12-3/TRBV12-4	-	-	TRBJ2-2	TGTGCCAGCAGTTTCAGGGGTACCGGGGAGCTGTTTTTT	CASSFRGTGELFF
16	TRBV28	-	-	TRBJ1-4	TGTGCCAGCAGTTTTAGGCAGGGGCCTACTAATGAAAAACTGTTTTTT	CASSFRQGPTNEKLFF
17	TRBV27	TRBD1	-	TRBJ1-6	TGTGCCAGCAGTTTTCTGACAGGGGGCAGCTATAATTCACCCCTCCACTTT	CASSFLTGGSYNSPLHF
14	TRBV19	-	-	TRBJ2-1	TGTGCCAGTAGTGTATCGGGTGTCTCGGATGAGCAGTTCTTC	CASSVSGVSDEQFF
14	TRBV28	-	-	TRBJ2-7	TGTGCCATCTCCGTGGCCCTTTCTTTCTACGAGCAGTACTTC	CAISVALSFYEQYF
13	TRBV10-3	TRBD1	-	TRBJ1-4	TGTGCCGCCTCAGGGGGGGCTAATGAAAAACTGTTTTTT	CAASGGANEKLFF
17	TRBV2	TRBD1	-	TRBJ2-6	TGTGCCAGCACTAGGACAGGGTGGGACTCTGGGGCCAACGTCCTGACTTTC	CASTRTGWDSGANVLTF
16	TRBV9	TRBD1	-	TRBJ1-3	TGTGCCAGCAGGAGGGGACAGGACGAAACTGGAAACACCATATATTTT	CASRRGQDETGNTIYF